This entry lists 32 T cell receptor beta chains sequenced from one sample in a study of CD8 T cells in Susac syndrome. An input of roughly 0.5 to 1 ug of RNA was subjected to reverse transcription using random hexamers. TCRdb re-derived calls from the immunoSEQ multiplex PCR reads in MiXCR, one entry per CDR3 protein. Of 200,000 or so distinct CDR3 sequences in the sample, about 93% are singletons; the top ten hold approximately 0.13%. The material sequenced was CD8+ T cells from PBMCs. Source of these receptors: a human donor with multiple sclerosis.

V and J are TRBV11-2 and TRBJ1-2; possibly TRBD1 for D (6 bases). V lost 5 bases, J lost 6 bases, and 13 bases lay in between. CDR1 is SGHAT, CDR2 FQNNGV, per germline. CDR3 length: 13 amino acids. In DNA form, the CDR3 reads TGTGCCAGCAGCCCCCAGGGGAGGGATGGCTACACCTTC. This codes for CASSPQGRDGYTF.

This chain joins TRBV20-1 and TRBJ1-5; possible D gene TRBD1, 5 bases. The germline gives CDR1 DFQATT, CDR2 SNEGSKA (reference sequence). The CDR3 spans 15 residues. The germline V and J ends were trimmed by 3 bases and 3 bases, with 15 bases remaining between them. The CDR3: CSASPTGRFNQPQHF. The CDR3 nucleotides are TGCAGTGCTAGCCCAACGGGACGTTTCAATCAGCCCCAGCATTTT.

The CDR3 nucleotides read TGCAGCGTCGGCGTGGACAGCTCCTACACCTTC. Amino acid sequence: CSVGVDSSYTF. This rearrangement joins TRBV29-1 to TRBJ1-2; maybe TRBD1 (6 bases). Per germline, CDR1 SQVTM and CDR2 ANQGSEA. Trimming took 6 bases from V and 10 from J, leaving 15 bases between them. The length of the CDR3 is 11 residues.

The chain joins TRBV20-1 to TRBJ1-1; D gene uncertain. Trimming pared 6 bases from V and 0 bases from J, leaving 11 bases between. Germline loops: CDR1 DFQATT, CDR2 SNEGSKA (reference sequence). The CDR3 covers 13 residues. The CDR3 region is CSARAYLNTEAFF. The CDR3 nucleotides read TGCAGTGCACGCGCGTACTTGAACACTGAAGCTTTCTTT.

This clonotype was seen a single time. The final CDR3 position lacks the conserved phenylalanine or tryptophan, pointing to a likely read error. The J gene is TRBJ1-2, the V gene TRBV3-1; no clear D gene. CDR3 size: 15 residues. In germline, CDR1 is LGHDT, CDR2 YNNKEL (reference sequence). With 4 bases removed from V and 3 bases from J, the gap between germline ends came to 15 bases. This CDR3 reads CASSPSETPYYGYTL. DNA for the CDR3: TGTGCCAGCAGCCCGTCGGAGACTCCCTACTATGGCTACACCCTC.

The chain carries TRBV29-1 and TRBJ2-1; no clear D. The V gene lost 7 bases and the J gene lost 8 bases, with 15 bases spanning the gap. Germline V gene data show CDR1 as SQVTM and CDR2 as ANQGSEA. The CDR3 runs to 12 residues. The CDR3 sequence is CSAPSDGDEQFF. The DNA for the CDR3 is TGCAGCGCCCCCTCGGATGGGGATGAGCAGTTCTTC.

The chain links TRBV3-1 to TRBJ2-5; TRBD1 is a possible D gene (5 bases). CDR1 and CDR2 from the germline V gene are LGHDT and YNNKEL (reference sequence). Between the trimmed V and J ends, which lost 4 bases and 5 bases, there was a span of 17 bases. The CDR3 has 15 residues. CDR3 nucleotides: TGTGCCAGCAGCCCCACCGACAGTTTCGGGGAGACCCAGTACTTC. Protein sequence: CASSPTDSFGETQYF.

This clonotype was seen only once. The CDR3 DNA is TGTGCCAGCGAACTAGCGGGAGGGAATGAGCAGTTCTTC. This translates into CASELAGGNEQFF. The chain employs TRBV12-3 or TRBV12-4 and TRBJ2-1, with TRBD2 identical over 13 bases. The CDR3 contains 13 residues. J lost 7 bases, V lost 8 bases, and 2 bases had no gene match.

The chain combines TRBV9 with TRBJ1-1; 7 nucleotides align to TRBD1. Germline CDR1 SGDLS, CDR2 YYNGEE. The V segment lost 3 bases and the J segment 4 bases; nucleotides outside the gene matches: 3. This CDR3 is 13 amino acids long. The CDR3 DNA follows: TGTGCCAGCAGCGCGGACAGGCTCACTGAAGCTTTCTTT. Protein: CASSADRLTEAFF.

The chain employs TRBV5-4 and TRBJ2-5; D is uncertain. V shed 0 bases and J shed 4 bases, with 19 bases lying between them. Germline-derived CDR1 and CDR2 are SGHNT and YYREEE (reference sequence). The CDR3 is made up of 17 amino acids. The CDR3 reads CASSLGGRQRLGETQYF. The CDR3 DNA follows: TGTGCCAGCAGCTTGGGTGGACGCCAGCGATTGGGAGAGACCCAGTACTTC. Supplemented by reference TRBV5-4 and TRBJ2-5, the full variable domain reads ETGVTQSPTHLIKTRGQQVTLRCSSQSGHNTVSWYQQALGQGPQFIFQYYREEENGRGNFPPRFSGLQFPNYSSELNVNALELDDSALYLCASSLGGRQRLGETQYFGPGTRLLVL.

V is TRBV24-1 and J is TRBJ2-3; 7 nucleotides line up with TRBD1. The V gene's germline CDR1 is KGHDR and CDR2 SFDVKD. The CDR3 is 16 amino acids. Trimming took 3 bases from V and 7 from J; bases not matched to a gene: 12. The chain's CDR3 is CATSDGAGGVLNTQYF. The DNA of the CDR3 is TGTGCCACCAGTGATGGGGCAGGGGGTGTCTTAAATACGCAGTATTTT.

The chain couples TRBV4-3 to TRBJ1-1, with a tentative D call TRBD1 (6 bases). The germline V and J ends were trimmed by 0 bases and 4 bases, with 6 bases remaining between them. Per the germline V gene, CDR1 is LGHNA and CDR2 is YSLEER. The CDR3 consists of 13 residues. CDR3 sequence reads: CASSQEGATEAFF. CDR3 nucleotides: TGCGCCAGCAGCCAAGAGGGGGCCACTGAAGCTTTCTTT.

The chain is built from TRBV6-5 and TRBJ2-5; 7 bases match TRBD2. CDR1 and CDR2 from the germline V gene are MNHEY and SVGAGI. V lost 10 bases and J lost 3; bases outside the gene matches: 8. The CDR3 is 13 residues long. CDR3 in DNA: TGTGCCACGGGGGGTGGTACTGAAGAGACCCAGTACTTC. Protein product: CATGGGTEETQYF.

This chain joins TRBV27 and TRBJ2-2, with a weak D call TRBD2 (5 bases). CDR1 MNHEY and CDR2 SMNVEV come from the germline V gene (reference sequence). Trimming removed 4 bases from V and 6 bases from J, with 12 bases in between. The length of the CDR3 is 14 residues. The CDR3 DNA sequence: TGTGCCAGCAGTTCCGGGGATGCGCCCGGGGAGCTGTTTTTT. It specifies CASSSGDAPGELFF.

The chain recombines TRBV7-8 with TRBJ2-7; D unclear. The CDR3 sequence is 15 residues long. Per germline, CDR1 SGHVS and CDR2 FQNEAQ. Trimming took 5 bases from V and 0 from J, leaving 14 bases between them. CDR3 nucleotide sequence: TGTGCCAGCAGCCCCTACATGTCCTCCTCCTACGAGCAGTACTTC. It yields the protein CASSPYMSSSYEQYF.

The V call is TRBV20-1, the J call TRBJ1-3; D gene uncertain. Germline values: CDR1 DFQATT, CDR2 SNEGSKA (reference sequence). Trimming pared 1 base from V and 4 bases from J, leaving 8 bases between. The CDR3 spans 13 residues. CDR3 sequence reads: CSARGARGNTIYF. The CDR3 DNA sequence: TGCAGTGCTAGAGGTGCTAGAGGAAACACCATATATTTT.

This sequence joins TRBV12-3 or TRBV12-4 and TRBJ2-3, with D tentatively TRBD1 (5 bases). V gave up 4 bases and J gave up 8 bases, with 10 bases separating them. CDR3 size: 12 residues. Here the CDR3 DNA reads TGTGCCAGCAGTTCCGATGGGGCTACGCAGTATTTT. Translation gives CASSSDGATQYF.

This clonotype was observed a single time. CDR3 sequence: CASRASGDQPQHF. DNA of the CDR3: TGTGCCAGCAGGGCGTCAGGGGATCAGCCCCAGCATTTT. V and J are TRBV7-9 and TRBJ1-5; a weak D match, TRBD1 (6 bases). The germline V gene has CDR1 SEHNR and CDR2 FQNEAQ (reference sequence). Deletions cut 6 bases from V and 5 bases from J, with 11 bases between. The CDR3 has 13 residues.

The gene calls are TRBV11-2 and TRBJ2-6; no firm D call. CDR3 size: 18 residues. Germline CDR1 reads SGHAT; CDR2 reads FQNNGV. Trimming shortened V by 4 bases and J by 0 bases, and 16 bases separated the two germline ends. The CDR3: CASSSGSHPYSGANVLTF. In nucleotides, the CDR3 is TGTGCCAGCAGCTCCGGGTCTCACCCTTACTCTGGGGCCAACGTCCTGACTTTC.

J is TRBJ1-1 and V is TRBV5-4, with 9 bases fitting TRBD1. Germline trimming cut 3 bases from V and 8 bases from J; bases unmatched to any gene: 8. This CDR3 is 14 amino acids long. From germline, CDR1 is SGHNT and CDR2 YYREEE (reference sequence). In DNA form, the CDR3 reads TGTGCCAGCAGCTCCACAGGGGGCGCGCCCGAAGCTTTCTTT. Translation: CASSSTGGAPEAFF. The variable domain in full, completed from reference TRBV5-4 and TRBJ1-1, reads ETGVTQSPTHLIKTRGQQVTLRCSSQSGHNTVSWYQQALGQGPQFIFQYYREEENGRGNFPPRFSGLQFPNYSSELNVNALELDDSALYLCASSSTGGAPEAFFGQGTRLTVV.

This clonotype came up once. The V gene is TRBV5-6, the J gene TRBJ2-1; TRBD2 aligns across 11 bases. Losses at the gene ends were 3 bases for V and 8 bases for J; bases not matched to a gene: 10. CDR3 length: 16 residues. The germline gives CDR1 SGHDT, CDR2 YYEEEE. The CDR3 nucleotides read TGTGCCAGCAGCTGGGGTACTAGCGGGGGCTGGGATGAGCAGTTCTTC. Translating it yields CASSWGTSGGWDEQFF.

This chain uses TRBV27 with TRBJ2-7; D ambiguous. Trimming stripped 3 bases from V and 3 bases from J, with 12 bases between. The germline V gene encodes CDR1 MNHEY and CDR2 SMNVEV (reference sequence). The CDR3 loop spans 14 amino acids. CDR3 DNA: TGTGCCAGCAGTTTTTTAGGGCCCAACTACGAGCAGTACTTC. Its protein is CASSFLGPNYEQYF.

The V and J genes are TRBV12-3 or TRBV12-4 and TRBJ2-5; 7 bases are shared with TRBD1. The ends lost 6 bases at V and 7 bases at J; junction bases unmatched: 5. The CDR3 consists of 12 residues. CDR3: CASSRTGRTQYF. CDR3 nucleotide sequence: TGTGCCAGCAGCAGGACAGGACGGACCCAGTACTTC.

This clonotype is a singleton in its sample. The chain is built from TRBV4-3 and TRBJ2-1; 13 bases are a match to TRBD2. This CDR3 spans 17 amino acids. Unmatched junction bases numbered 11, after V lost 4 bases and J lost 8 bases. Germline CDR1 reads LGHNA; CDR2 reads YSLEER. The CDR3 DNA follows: TGCGCCAGCAGCCCTGGACTAGCGGGAGCCGTTACCGATGAGCAGTTCTTC. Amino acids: CASSPGLAGAVTDEQFF.

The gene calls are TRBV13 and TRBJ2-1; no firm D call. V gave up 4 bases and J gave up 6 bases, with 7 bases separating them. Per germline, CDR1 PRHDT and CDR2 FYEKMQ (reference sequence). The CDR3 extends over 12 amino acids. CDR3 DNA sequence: TGTGCCAGCAGCTCCATAAGCAATGAGCAGTTCTTC. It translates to CASSSISNEQFF. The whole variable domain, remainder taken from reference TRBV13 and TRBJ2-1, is AAGVIQSPRHLIKEKRETATLKCYPIPRHDTVYWYQQGPGQDPQFLISFYEKMQSDKGSIPDRFSAQQFSDYHSELNMSSLELGDSALYFCASSSISNEQFFGPGTRLTVL.

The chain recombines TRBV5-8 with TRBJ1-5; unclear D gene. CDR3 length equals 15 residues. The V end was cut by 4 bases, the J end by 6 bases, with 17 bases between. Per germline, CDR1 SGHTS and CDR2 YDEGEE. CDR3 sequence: CASSRRAGRSQPQHF. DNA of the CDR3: TGTGCCAGCAGCCGTCGGGCGGGGAGGAGTCAGCCCCAGCATTTT.

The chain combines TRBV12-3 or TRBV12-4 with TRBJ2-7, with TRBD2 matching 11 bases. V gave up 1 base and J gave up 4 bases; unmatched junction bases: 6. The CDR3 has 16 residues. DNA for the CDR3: TGTGCCAGCAGTTTAGGGGGACTAGCGGAGCATTACGAGCAGTACTTC. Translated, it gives CASSLGGLAEHYEQYF.

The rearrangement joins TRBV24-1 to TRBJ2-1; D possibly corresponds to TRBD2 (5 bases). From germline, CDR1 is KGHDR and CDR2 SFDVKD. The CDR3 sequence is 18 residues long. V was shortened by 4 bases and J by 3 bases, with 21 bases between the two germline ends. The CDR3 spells CATSDPSLLGLDYNEQFF. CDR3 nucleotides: TGTGCCACCAGTGACCCCTCCCTCCTCGGACTTGACTACAATGAGCAGTTCTTC.

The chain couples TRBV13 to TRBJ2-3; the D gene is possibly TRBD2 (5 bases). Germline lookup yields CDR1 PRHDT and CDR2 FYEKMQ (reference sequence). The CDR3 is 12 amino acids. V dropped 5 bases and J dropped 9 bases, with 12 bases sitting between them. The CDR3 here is CASSQDWETQYF. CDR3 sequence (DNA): TGTGCCAGCAGCCAAGACTGGGAGACGCAGTATTTT.

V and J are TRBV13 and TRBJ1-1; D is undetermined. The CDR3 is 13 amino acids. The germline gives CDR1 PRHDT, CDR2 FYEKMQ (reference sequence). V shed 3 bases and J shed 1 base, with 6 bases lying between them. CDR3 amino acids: CASSFEENTEAFF. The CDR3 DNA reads TGTGCCAGCAGCTTCGAGGAGAACACTGAAGCTTTCTTT.

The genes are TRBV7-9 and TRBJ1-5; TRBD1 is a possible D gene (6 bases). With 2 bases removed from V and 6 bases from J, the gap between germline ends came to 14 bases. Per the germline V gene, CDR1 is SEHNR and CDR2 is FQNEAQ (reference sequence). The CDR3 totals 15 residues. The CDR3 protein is CASSLYPGAGQPQHF. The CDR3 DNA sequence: TGTGCCAGCAGCTTATATCCGGGGGCTGGTCAGCCCCAGCATTTT.

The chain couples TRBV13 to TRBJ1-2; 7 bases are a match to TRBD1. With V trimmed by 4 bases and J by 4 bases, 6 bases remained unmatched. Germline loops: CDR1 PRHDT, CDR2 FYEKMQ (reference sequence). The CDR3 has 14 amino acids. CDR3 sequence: CASSSRDSFYGYTF. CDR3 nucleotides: TGTGCCAGCAGCTCACGGGACAGCTTCTATGGCTACACCTTC.